This T cell receptor beta chain is drawn from a study of technical replicates of blood from a few donors. Generated by immunoSEQ multiplex PCR, the TCRdb table keeps only in-frame clones and is missing some. Here the sample spans 50,000 to 70,000 clones, 75% to 90% being singletons. CDR1 and CDR2 (germline): MGHRA, YSYEKL. This CDR3 has 18 residues. The V segment lost 0 bases and the J segment 4 bases; nucleotides outside the gene matches: 8. The rearrangement links TRBV4-1 to TRBJ2-2, with TRBD2 matching 10 bases. This clonotype originated in a human donor in good health. Some clones in this sample may be carry-over from other donors' samples. Sequenced input: PBMCs. CDR3 region: CASSQEPLAGASTGELFF. The CDR3 region has the DNA TGCGCCAGCAGCCAAGAGCCCCTAGCGGGAGCATCCACCGGGGAGCTGTTTTTT.